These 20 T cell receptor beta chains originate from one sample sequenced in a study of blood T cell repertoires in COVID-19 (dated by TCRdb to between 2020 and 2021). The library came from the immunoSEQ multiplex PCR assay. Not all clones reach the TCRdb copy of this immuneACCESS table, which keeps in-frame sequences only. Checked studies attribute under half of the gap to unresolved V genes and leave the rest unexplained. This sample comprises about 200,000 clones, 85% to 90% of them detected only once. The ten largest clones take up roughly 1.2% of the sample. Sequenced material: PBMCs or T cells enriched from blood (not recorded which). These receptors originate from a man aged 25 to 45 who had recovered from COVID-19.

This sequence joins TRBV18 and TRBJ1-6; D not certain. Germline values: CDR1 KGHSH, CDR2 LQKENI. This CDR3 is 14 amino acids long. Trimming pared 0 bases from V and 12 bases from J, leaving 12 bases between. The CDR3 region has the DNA TGTGCCAGCTCACCACCGGTGGCCAACAGACCCCTCCACTTT. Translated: CASSPPVANRPLHF.

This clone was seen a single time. The CDR3 DNA reads as TGTGCCAGCTCACCTCTACTGGCGGGGGGCCGGGCTGAAGCTTTCTTT. It translates to CASSPLLAGGRAEAFF. J is TRBJ1-1 and V is TRBV18; D possibly corresponds to TRBD1 (6 bases). V lost 3 bases and J lost 6, with 20 bases in between. The CDR3 length is 16 residues. Germline V gene data show CDR1 as KGHSH and CDR2 as LQKENI.

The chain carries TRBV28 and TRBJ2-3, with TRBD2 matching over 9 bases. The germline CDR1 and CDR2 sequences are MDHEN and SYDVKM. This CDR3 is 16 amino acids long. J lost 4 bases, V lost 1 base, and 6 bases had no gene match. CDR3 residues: CASSLLAGGYPDTQYF. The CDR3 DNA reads TGTGCCAGCAGTTTATTGGCGGGAGGGTACCCAGATACGCAGTATTTT.

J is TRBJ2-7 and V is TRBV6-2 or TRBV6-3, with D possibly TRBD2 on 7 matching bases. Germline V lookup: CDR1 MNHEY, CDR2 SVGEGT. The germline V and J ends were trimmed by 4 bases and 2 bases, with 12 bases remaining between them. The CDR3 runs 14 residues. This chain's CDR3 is CASSLRGGPYEQYF. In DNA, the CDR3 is TGTGCCAGCAGTTTGAGGGGGGGACCCTACGAGCAGTACTTC.

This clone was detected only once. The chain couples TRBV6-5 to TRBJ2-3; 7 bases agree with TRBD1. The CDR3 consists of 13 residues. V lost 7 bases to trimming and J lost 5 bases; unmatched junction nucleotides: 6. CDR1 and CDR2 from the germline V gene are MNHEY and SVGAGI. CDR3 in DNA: TGTGCCAGCATGAGCCAGGGGGTAGATACGCAGTATTTT. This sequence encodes CASMSQGVDTQYF.

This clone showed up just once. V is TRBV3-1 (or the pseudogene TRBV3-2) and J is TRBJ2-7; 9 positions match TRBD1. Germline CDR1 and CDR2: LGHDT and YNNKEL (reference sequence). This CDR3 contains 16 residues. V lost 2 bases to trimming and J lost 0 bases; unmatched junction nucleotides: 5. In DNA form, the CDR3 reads TGTGCCAGCAGCCAACGGCGGACAGGGGACTCCTACGAGCAGTACTTC. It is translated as CASSQRRTGDSYEQYF.

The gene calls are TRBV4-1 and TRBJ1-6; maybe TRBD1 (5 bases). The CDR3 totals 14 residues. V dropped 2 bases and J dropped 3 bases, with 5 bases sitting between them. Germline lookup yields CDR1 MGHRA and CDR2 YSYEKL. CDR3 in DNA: TGCGCCAGCAGCCAAACAGGCTATAATTCACCCCTCCACTTT. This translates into CASSQTGYNSPLHF.

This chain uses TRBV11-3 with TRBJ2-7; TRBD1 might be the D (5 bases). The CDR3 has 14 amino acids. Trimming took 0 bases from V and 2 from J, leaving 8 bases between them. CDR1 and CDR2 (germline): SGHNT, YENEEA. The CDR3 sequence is CASSLDAGTYEQYF. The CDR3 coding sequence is TGTGCCAGCAGCTTAGACGCAGGGACCTACGAGCAGTACTTC.

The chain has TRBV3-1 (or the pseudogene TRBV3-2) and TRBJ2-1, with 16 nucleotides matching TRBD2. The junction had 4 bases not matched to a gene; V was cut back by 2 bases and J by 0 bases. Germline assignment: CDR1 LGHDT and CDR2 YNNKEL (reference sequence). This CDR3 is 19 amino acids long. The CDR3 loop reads CASSQQGLAGGSSYNEQFF. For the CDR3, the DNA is TGTGCCAGCAGCCAACAGGGACTAGCGGGGGGGAGCTCCTACAATGAGCAGTTCTTC.

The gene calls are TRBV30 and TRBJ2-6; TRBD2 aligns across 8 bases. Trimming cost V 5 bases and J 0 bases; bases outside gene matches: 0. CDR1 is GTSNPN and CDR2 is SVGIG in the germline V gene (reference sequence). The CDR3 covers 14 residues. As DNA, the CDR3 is TGTGCCTGGGCGGGGGGCTCTGGGGCCAACGTCCTGACTTTC. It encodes CAWAGGSGANVLTF.

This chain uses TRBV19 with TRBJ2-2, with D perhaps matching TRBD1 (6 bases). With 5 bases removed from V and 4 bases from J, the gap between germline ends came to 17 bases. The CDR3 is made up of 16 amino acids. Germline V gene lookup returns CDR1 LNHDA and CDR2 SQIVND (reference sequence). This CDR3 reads CASSPYRVSGTGELFF. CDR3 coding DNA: TGTGCCAGTAGTCCGTACAGGGTATCGGGCACCGGGGAGCTGTTTTTT.

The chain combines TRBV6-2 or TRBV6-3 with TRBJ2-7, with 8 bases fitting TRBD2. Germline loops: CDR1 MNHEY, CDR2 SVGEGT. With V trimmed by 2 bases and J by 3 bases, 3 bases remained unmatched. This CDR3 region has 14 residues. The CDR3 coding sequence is TGTGCCAGCAGTTACGCGGGAGGAAACTACGAGCAGTACTTC. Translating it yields CASSYAGGNYEQYF.

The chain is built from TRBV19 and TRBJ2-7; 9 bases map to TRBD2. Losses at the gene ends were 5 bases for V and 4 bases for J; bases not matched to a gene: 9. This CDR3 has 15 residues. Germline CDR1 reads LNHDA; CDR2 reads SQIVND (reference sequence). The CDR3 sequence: CASSQAGGFHYEQYF. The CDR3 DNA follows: TGTGCCAGTAGTCAAGCGGGAGGATTCCATTACGAGCAGTACTTC.

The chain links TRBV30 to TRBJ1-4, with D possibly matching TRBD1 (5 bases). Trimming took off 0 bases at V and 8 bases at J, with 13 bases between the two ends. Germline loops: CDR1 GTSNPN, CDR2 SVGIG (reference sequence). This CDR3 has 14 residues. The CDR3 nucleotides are TGTGCCTGGAGTGTACTCAGGGTAGAGGAAAAACTGTTTTTT. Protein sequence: CAWSVLRVEEKLFF.

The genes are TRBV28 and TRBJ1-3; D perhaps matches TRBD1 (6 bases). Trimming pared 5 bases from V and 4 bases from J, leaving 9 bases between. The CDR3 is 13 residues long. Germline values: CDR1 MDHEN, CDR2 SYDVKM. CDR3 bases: TGTGCCAGCAGTCCCGGGACAGGAAACACCATATATTTT. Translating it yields CASSPGTGNTIYF.

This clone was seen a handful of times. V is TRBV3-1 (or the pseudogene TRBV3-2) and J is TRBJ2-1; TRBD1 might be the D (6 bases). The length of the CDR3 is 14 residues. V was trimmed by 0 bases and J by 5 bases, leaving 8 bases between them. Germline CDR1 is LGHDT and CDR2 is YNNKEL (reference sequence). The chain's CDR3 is CASSQDGTHNEQFF. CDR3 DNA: TGTGCCAGCAGCCAAGATGGGACACACAATGAGCAGTTCTTC.

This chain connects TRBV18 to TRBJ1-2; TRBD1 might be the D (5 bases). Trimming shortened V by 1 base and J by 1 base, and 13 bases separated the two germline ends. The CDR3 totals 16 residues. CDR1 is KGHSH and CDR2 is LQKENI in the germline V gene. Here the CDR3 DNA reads TGTGCCAGCTCACCACTAGGGGAAGGAGTTAACTATGGCTACACCTTC. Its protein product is CASSPLGEGVNYGYTF. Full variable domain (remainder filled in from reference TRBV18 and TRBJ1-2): NAGVMQNPRHLVRRRGQEARLRCSPMKGHSHVYWYRQLPEEGLKFMVYLQKENIIDESGMPKERFSAEFPKEGPSILRIQQVVRGDSAAYFCASSPLGEGVNYGYTFGSGTRLTVV.

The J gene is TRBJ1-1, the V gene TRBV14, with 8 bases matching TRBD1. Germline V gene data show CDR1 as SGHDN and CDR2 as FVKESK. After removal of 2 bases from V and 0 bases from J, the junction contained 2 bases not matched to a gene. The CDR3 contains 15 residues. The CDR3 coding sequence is TGTGCCAGCAGCCAATGGACAGGGATGAACACTGAAGCTTTCTTT. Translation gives CASSQWTGMNTEAFF.

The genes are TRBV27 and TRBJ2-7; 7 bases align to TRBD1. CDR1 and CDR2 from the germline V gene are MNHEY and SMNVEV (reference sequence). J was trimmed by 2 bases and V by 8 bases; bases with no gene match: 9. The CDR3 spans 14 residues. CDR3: CASRASGTAYEQYF. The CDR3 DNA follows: TGTGCCAGCCGCGCGTCTGGGACAGCCTACGAGCAGTACTTC.

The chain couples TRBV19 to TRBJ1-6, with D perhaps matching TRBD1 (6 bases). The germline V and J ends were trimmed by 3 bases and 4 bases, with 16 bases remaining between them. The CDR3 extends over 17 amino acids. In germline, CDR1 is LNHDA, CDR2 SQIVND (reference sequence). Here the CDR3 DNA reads TGTGCCAGTAGTATCGGTTCTGGACAGCAGTATAATTCACCCCTCCACTTT. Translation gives CASSIGSGQQYNSPLHF. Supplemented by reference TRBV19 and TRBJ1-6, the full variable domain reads DGGITQSPKYLFRKEGQNVTLSCEQNLNHDAMYWYRQDPGQGLRLIYYSQIVNDFQKGDIAEGYSVSREKKESFPLTVTSAQKNPTAFYLCASSIGSGQQYNSPLHFGNGTRLTVT.